These 4 T cell receptor beta chains originate from one sample sequenced in a study of T cell responses to AZD1222 COVID-19 vaccine. Profiling relied on immunoSEQ multiplex PCR, and the TCRdb table lists in-frame clones only, not all of them. Of about 160,000 clones listed, roughly nine tenths are singletons. Source: peripheral blood, taken on day 0 of AZD1222 vaccination. Source of these receptors: an adult in good health.

V gene TRBV9 combines with J gene TRBJ1-1; a possible D gene is TRBD1 (5 bases). The V end lost 3 bases, the J end lost 8 bases, and 20 bases lay between the germline ends. Germline CDR1 SGDLS, CDR2 YYNGEE. There are 15 residues in the CDR3. The CDR3 coding sequence is TGTGCCAGCAGCGCCCTTCCCGACAGTCGTAAGGAAGCTTTCTTT. Its protein product is CASSALPDSRKEAFF.

The J gene is TRBJ2-1, the V gene TRBV7-3; TRBD2 aligns across 8 bases. This CDR3 has 17 amino acids. The V gene's germline CDR1 is SGHTA and CDR2 FQGTGA. The trim removed 5 bases at V and 5 bases at J, leaving 14 bases unmatched. CDR3 DNA sequence: TGTGCCAGCAGCCCTACTAGTACGGGAGGGCACGACAATGAGCAGTTCTTC. Protein product: CASSPTSTGGHDNEQFF. Based on the CDR3 plus reference TRBV7-3 and TRBJ2-1, the full variable domain is GAGVSQTPSNKVTEKGKYVELRCDPISGHTALYWYRQSLGQGPEFLIYFQGTGAADDSGLPNDRFFAVRPEGSVSTLKIQRTERGDSAVYLCASSPTSTGGHDNEQFFGPGTRLTVL.

The chain joins TRBV27 to TRBJ2-7; D is tentatively TRBD1 or TRBD2 (5 bases each). Germline V gene data show CDR1 as MNHEY and CDR2 as SMNVEV (reference sequence). The V end was cut by 5 bases, the J end by 4 bases, with 15 bases between. The CDR3 is made up of 14 amino acids. The CDR3 loop is CASSRTGTSYEQYF. The DNA for the CDR3 is TGTGCCAGCAGTAGGACCGGGACGTCATACGAGCAGTACTTC.

A single count supports this clone. CDR3 region: CASSPGAQANEQFF. For the CDR3, the DNA is TGTGCCAGCAGCCCGGGGGCCCAGGCCAATGAGCAGTTCTTC. The V and J genes are TRBV7-3 and TRBJ2-1; tentatively, D is TRBD1 or TRBD2 (6 bases each). Germline V gene lookup returns CDR1 SGHTA and CDR2 FQGTGA. The CDR3 has 14 residues. Deletions cut 5 bases from V and 6 bases from J, with 14 bases between.